The clone carrying this TCR beta chain was seen more than once but under ten times. The antigen remains undetermined. The source of the sample is a study of regulatory T cells in long-lasting Graves disease. The overall study: A definition of persistent Graves' disease required over 5 years of antithyroid drugs plus positive TSH receptor antibodies.

Study-wide findings and caveats: Persistent cases favored TRBV28, TRBJ1-2 and TRBJ2-5.

Time point denoted: persistent/refractory GD, antithyroid drugs over 5 years with positive TRAb. PBMC RNA was the source of the TCR library. The CDR3 covers 16 residues. V was clipped by 3 bases and J by 2 bases; unmatched bases: 10. Germline V gives CDR1 SGHTA, CDR2 FQGNSA. Library construction for TCR beta used iRepertoire HTBI primers and Arm-PCR of CDR3 regions. TCRdb redid the calling of the multiplex PCR reads with MiXCR, one entry per CDR3 protein. The repertoire holds 400,000 to 450,000 distinct CDR3 sequences, with roughly a quarter as singletons. The sample in question was peripheral blood mononuclear cells (PBMCs), obtained when the disease was refractory, from a patient treated with antithyroid drugs. The V call is TRBV7-2, the J call TRBJ2-7; the match to TRBD1 covers 7 bases. This TCR was recovered from a female donor with Graves disease. The CDR3 region has the DNA TGTGCCAGCAGCTTGGCTGACAGGGCCACAACCTACGAGCAGTACTTC. Amino acid sequence: CASSLADRATTYEQYF.